This T cell receptor (beta chain) emerged from a study of cytomegalovirus exposure and HLA in healthy donors. On the study more broadly: A prior study identified some 100 million unique TCR beta sequences from 150 million to 200 million T cells.

General study results and limits: There were 160 or so TCR beta chains listed as cytomegalovirus-associated.

PCR was performed using 60 Vbeta and 13 Jbeta primers. Data came from immunoSEQ multiplex PCR; TCRdb stores just in-frame clones and leaves some out. The table has roughly 140,000 clones, 73% seen once. The CDR3 runs 14 residues. Germline values: CDR1 MNHNS, CDR2 SASEGT. The V end was cut by 1 base, the J end by 0 bases, with 7 bases between. Note on this clone: The antigen is unknown.

The sequence was collected from a human donor in good health. The J gene is TRBJ2-7, the V gene TRBV6-1; D gene uncertain. The material sequenced was PBMCs. In nucleotides, the CDR3 is TGTGCCAGCAGTGAAGGTATGAGCTCCTACGAGCAGTACTTC. It encodes CASSEGMSSYEQYF.